What follows are 16 T cell receptor beta chains derived from one specimen sequenced in a study of graft-versus-host responses after intestinal transplantation. The antigens these receptors bind are not known. TCRdb's table, derived via immunoSEQ multiplex PCR, lists solely in-frame clones and lacks some. Of 90,000 to 150,000 clones in the sample, roughly 93% were seen once. Sequences were derived from unstimulated CD4+ T cells sorted from spleen or lymph node cells, sampled before intestinal transplant. The receptors come from a human donor who received an intestinal transplant.

V is TRBV20-1 and J is TRBJ2-7; possibly TRBD2 for D (5 bases). V lost 6 bases and J lost 4, with 10 bases in between. In germline, CDR1 is DFQATT, CDR2 SNEGSKA (reference sequence). The CDR3 loop spans 11 amino acids. CDR3 amino acids: CSAPDSYEQYF. CDR3 nucleotides: TGCAGTGCACCGGACTCGTACGAGCAGTACTTC.

The rearrangement links TRBV6-5 to TRBJ2-2, with 8 positions matching TRBD1. CDR1 is MNHEY, CDR2 SVGAGI, per germline. Losses at the gene ends were 6 bases for V and 1 base for J; bases not matched to a gene: 4. The CDR3 loop spans 15 amino acids. The CDR3 region has the DNA TGTGCCAGCAGCTCAGGGGGCCTGAACACCGGGGAGCTGTTTTTT. Its protein is CASSSGGLNTGELFF.

The chain carries TRBV2 and TRBJ2-7; 7 nucleotides agree with TRBD1. Germline CDR1 reads SNHLY; CDR2 reads FYNNEI. The CDR3 sequence is 14 residues long. V gave up 6 bases and J gave up 1 base; unmatched junction bases: 6. The CDR3 region is CASRPTGISYEQYF. DNA for the CDR3: TGTGCCAGCAGACCGACAGGGATTTCCTACGAGCAGTACTTC. The whole variable domain, remainder taken from reference TRBV2 and TRBJ2-7, is EPEVTQTPSHQVTQMGQEVILRCVPISNHLYFYWYRQILGQKVEFLVSFYNNEISEKSEIFDDQFSVERPDGSNFTLKIRSTKLEDSAMYFCASRPTGISYEQYFGPGTRLTVT.

The chain couples TRBV7-3 to TRBJ2-1, with 9 bases lining up with TRBD2. This CDR3 has 16 residues. The V segment lost 1 base and the J segment 4 bases; nucleotides outside the gene matches: 5. Per germline, CDR1 SGHTA and CDR2 FQGTGA. This chain's CDR3 is CASSLILTSGYNEQFF. The DNA of the CDR3 is TGTGCCAGCAGCTTAATACTGACTAGCGGTTACAATGAGCAGTTCTTC.

The J gene is TRBJ2-3, the V gene TRBV15, with D possibly matching TRBD2 (6 bases). Between the trimmed V and J ends, which lost 5 bases and 2 bases, there was a span of 8 bases. This CDR3 has 13 amino acids. Germline V gene lookup returns CDR1 LNHNV and CDR2 YYDKDF (reference sequence). CDR3 nucleotide sequence: TGTGCCACCAGCGGAGGGTACACAGATACGCAGTATTTT. This sequence encodes CATSGGYTDTQYF.

This rearrangement joins TRBV7-9 to TRBJ2-1, with a possible D match to TRBD2 (6 bases). Germline V gives CDR1 SEHNR, CDR2 FQNEAQ (reference sequence). There are 16 residues in the CDR3. The V gene lost 0 bases and the J gene lost 6 bases, with 15 bases spanning the gap. CDR3 nucleotide sequence: TGTGCCAGCAGCTTAGCGGAGGGGACCCTCGGCAATGAGCAGTTCTTC. Amino acids: CASSLAEGTLGNEQFF.

This sequence joins TRBV2 and TRBJ2-7; 8 positions match TRBD1. The CDR3 runs to 14 residues. CDR1 and CDR2 from the germline V gene are SNHLY and FYNNEI. V dropped 6 bases and J dropped 7; count of bases not matched to a gene: 11. The CDR3, as DNA: TGTGCCAGCAGCGGACAGGGTGGGTTGGGAGAGCAGTACTTC. This codes for CASSGQGGLGEQYF.

The gene calls are TRBV4-1 and TRBJ2-5; perhaps D is TRBD1 or TRBD2 (6 bases each). Germline CDR1 is MGHRA and CDR2 is YSYEKL. V shed 3 bases and J shed 1 base, with 12 bases lying between them. CDR3 length equals 15 residues. The CDR3 nucleotides read TGCGCCAGCAGCCACCTGGGGGGCGGCCAAGAGACCCAGTACTTC. This gives the protein CASSHLGGGQETQYF.

This chain joins TRBV7-9 and TRBJ2-2; D is ambiguous. Trimming stripped 0 bases from V and 7 bases from J, with 15 bases between. The length of the CDR3 is 16 residues. Germline lookup yields CDR1 SEHNR and CDR2 FQNEAQ (reference sequence). This chain's CDR3 is CASSLALARNNGELFF. In DNA, the CDR3 is TGTGCCAGCAGCTTAGCGTTGGCCCGGAATAACGGGGAGCTGTTTTTT.

The rearrangement links TRBV6-5 to TRBJ1-5; D gene unclear. CDR3 length: 14 residues. The germline gives CDR1 MNHEY, CDR2 SVGAGI. V lost 0 bases, J lost 5 bases, and 8 bases lay in between. This CDR3 is CASSYSRLHQPQHF. The CDR3 region has the DNA TGTGCCAGCAGTTACTCAAGGTTACATCAGCCCCAGCATTTT.

DNA of the CDR3: TGTGCCAGTAATAGGGGACAGGGCTACGAGCAGTACTTC. Its translation: CASNRGQGYEQYF. The genes are TRBV19 and TRBJ2-7, with 9 bases aligning to TRBD1. Trimming took 7 bases from V and 3 from J; bases not matched to a gene: 4. Per germline, CDR1 LNHDA and CDR2 SQIVND (reference sequence). The CDR3 is made up of 13 amino acids. Variable domain in full (rest from reference TRBV19 and TRBJ2-7): DGGITQSPKYLFRKEGQNVTLSCEQNLNHDAMYWYRQDPGQGLRLIYYSQIVNDFQKGDIAEGYSVSREKKESFPLTVTSAQKNPTAFYLCASNRGQGYEQYFGPGTRLTVT.

This chain connects TRBV30 to TRBJ2-7; D ambiguous. The CDR3 sequence is 13 residues long. Trimming took 4 bases from V and 0 from J, leaving 10 bases between them. Germline V gene data show CDR1 as GTSNPN and CDR2 as SVGIG (reference sequence). The CDR3 protein is CAWKGIYSYEQYF. Written as DNA, the CDR3 is TGTGCCTGGAAAGGGATCTACTCCTACGAGCAGTACTTC. The variable domain in full, completed from reference TRBV30 and TRBJ2-7, reads SQTIHQWPATLVQPVGSPLSLECTVEGTSNPNLYWYRQAAGRGLQLLFYSVGIGQISSEVPQNLSASRPQDRQFILSSKKLLLSDSGFYLCAWKGIYSYEQYFGPGTRLTVT.

The rearrangement joins TRBV5-1 to TRBJ2-5; 9 nucleotides line up with TRBD1. The junction had 8 bases not matched to a gene; V was cut back by 5 bases and J by 9 bases. The CDR3 has 13 amino acids. CDR1 SGHRS and CDR2 YFSETQ come from the germline V gene. The CDR3 reads CASRTGGVEAQYF. The CDR3 nucleotides read TGCGCCAGCAGAACAGGGGGCGTTGAGGCCCAGTACTTC.

The table lists this clone with a few counts. This chain joins TRBV6-1 and TRBJ2-7; D not certain. Germline values: CDR1 MNHNS, CDR2 SASEGT. V was pared by 6 bases and J by 4 bases, with 16 bases between. There are 14 residues in the CDR3. The CDR3 sequence: CASRNRMAAYEQYF. CDR3 in DNA: TGTGCCAGCAGAAACAGAATGGCGGCTTACGAGCAGTACTTC.

This chain links TRBV7-9 with TRBJ2-3; the D gene is possibly TRBD2 (6 bases). Trimming stripped 1 base from V and 2 bases from J, with 10 bases between. The CDR3 has 15 amino acids. The germline V gene has CDR1 SEHNR and CDR2 FQNEAQ (reference sequence). DNA for the CDR3: TGTGCCAGCAGCTTAGGGGCGGGGACCACAGATACGCAGTATTTT. Amino acids: CASSLGAGTTDTQYF.

Here the CDR3 reads CASSYSTPNYGYTF. In DNA form, the CDR3 reads TGTGCCAGCAGTTACTCGACACCTAACTATGGCTACACCTTC. The V gene is TRBV6-5, the J gene TRBJ1-2; D unresolved. This CDR3 is built from 14 residues. CDR1 MNHEY and CDR2 SVGAGI come from the germline V gene. Between the trimmed V and J ends, which lost 0 bases and 0 bases, there was a span of 5 bases.